The TCR beta chain described here comes from a study of blood T cell repertoires in COVID-19. Background on the study: Italy, Spain and the United States were the sources of the convalescent and acute COVID-19 samples. T cells, B-cell-depleted T cells, or PBMCs supplied cDNA or gDNA.

The authors' processing: Researchers report that nucleated cell counts were estimated from reference gene primer amplification. Sequencing used immunoSEQ multiplex PCR; TCRdb keeps in-frame clones, though not all of them. That table gives V, J and clone size, and the DNA gave D and trimming. The profile covers about 140,000 clones, with 78% appearing a single time and around 2.1% taken by the ten largest. The J segment lost 3 bases and the V segment lost 6 bases, leaving 18 bases of the junction unmatched. Germline V gene sequence: CDR1 WNHNN, CDR2 SYGVQD (reference sequence). CDR3 length: 18 amino acids. There are a few counts of this clone.

The material sequenced was peripheral blood. The V call is TRBV10-1, the J call TRBJ2-7, with 9 bases that match TRBD1. The clonotype was recovered from a woman aged 55-70 years with acute or convalescent COVID-19. DNA for the CDR3: TGCGCCAGCAGAGAATCCGGGACAGGGTCATTGAATGACTACGAGCAGTACTTC. This gives the protein CASRESGTGSLNDYEQYF.